This TCR beta chain was retrieved from a study of shared clonotypes between healthy human individuals. This clone was counted many times. The CDR3 consists of 15 residues. The J segment lost 4 bases and the V segment lost 3 bases, leaving 5 bases of the junction unmatched. Germline CDR1 is LGHNT and CDR2 is FRNRAP. TCRdb's table, derived via immunoSEQ multiplex PCR, lists solely in-frame clones and lacks some. The data show 400,000 to 500,000 clones, with about 82% seen just once and over 10% held by the top ten. The TCR originated in a woman aged 35 to 49 in good health. Some clones in this sample may be carry-over from other donors' samples. J is TRBJ2-3 and V is TRBV12-5, with 9 bases aligning to TRBD1. Sequenced sample: PBMCs. The CDR3 here is CASGLGDRDPDTQYF. For the CDR3, the DNA is TGTGCTAGTGGTTTAGGGGACAGGGACCCAGATACGCAGTATTTT.